This TCR beta chain was observed in a study of blood T cell repertoires in COVID-19 (TCRdb year 2020). Context from the whole study: The collaborator samples originated in the United States, Italy and Spain and spanned the acute and convalescent phases of COVID-19. Sample metadata almost always included a de-identified subject ID, COVID-19 status, age in years and sex. Where available, HLA class I and class II types were obtained from metadata supplied by the sample provider rather than from assay-based typing. The material from the prospective study consisted of cDNA or gDNA derived from T cells, B-cell-depleted T cells, or PBMCs. The repertoires were released in a freely available public database meant as a resource for research on the immune response to SARS-CoV-2. The samples were drawn from the first 160 participants of the ongoing ImmuneRACE study and from 950 to 1,500 subjects provided by 6 global collaborators. The dataset comprised deeply sampled blood TCRbeta repertoires from subjects exposed to, actively infected with, or recovered from COVID-19. On the study overall, not on this receptor specifically: The quantity of clinical and demographic metadata differed by source and by participant and was supplied without curation.

TCRbeta CDR3 regions were amplified from genomic DNA by means of the immunoSEQ Assay, a bias-controlled multiplex PCR. On the authors' methods: The number of nucleated cells in each sample was estimated by amplification of reference gene primers within the assay. To quantify the absolute abundance of each unique TCRbeta CDR3 rearrangement, sequence reads were collapsed and filtered. For each sample, productive Simpson clonality was calculated as the square root of Simpson's diversity index across productive rearrangements. Imported from immuneACCESS, the table was reduced by TCRdb to in-frame sequences with V and J called. These copies leave out some clones; in studies compared against another copy, an unresolved V gene accounts for under half, and the cause of the remainder is not known. The DNA gave D and trimming, while V, J and clone size come from that table. The sample profile shows approximately 270,000 clones; about 86% of them were found once. The ten largest clones take up around 16% of the sample.

As concerns this clone: What this receptor recognizes is not known. Base qualities are missing; no much larger clone stands one base away.

In Seattle, one collaborating source enrolled patients while the infection was active and tracked those patients longitudinally over the course of disease. Whole blood was collected in K2EDTA tubes by collaborating institutions according to the institutions' own protocols. Collaborator samples were shipped for TCRbeta analysis as frozen whole blood, isolated PBMCs, or DNA extracted from either sample type. Looking up the germline V gene yields CDR1 SQVTM and CDR2 ANQGSEA. The CDR3 spans 10 residues, from the cysteine through the phenylalanine. The sequence is cut down to CDR3 DNA, 30 bases in frame from base 1. The junction carries 7 bases between V and J, which are trimmed by 7 bases and 6 bases respectively.

This TCR derives from a person aged 70 to 79 with COVID-19, enrolled during active disease. Sequencing was done on a sample of peripheral blood. Recombination linked TRBV29-1 to TRBJ2-1; the D gene cannot be named for sure. The nucleotide sequence is given as TGCAGCGCCAAACTCAATGAGCAGTTCTTC. Translated, this is CSAKLNEQFF.